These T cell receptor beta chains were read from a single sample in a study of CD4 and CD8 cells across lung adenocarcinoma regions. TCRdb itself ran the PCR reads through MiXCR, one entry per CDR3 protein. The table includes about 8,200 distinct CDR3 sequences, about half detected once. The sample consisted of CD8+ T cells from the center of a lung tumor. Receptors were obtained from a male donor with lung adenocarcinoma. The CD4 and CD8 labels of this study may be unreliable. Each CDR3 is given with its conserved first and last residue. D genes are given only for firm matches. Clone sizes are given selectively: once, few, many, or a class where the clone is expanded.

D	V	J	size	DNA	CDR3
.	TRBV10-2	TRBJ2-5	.	TGCGCCAGCAGTGAGTCGATGGTCGGAGTGCAGTACTTC	CASSESMVGVQYF
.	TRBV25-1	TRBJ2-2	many	TGTGCCAGCAGTAGTCAGGACGGTTCCGGGGAGCTGTTTTTT	CASSSQDGSGELFF
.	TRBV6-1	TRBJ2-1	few	TGTGCCAGCAGTGCCGGCGGAGGACCCTACAATGAGCAGTTCTTC	CASSAGGGPYNEQFF
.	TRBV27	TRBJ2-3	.	TGTGCCAACAACAGGCTTAGGGGCACAGATACGCAGTATTTT	CANNRLRGTDTQYF
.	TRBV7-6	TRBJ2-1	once	TGTGCCAGCAGCTTAGCGAGAGTGGCCAATGAGCAGTTCTTC	CASSLARVANEQFF
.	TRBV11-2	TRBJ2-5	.	TGTGCCAGCAGCACAGGAGAGACCCAGTACTTC	CASSTGETQYF
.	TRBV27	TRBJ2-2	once	TGTGCCAGCAGTTTATGGCTAGCACGGGGCGGGGAGCTGTTTTTT	CASSLWLARGGELFF
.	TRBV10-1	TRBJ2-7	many	TGCGCCAGCAGTGAGGGTGGGGGGATCTACGAGCAGTACTTC	CASSEGGGIYEQYF
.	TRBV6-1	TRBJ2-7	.	TGTGCCAGCAGCCTCCTGGACAGAACCTACGAGCAGTACTTC	CASSLLDRTYEQYF
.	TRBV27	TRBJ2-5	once	TGTGCCAGCAGTCTACTTACGGAGGTTGGTGAGACCCAGTACTTC	CASSLLTEVGETQYF
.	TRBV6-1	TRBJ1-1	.	TGTGCCAGCAGCCTGGCGGAGGTCGTCACTGAAGCTTTCTTT	CASSLAEVVTEAFF
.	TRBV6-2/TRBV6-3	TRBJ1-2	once	TGTGCCAGCACCCTCCTGGTCACTAACTATGGCTACACCTTC	CASTLLVTNYGYTF
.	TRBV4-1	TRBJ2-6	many	TGCGCCAGCAGCCAAGGAGCGGGACAGGGGGCCAACGTCCTGACTTTC	CASSQGAGQGANVLTF
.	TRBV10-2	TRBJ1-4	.	TGCGCCAGCAGTGAGTCGGGGGGGGGCCGAAAACTGTTTTTT	CASSESGGGRKLFF
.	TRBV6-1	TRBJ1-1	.	TGTGCCAGCAGTGACAGTTACACTGAAGCTTTCTTT	CASSDSYTEAFF
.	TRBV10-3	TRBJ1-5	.	TGTGCCGGAAGCGGGGTCAATCAGCCCCAGCATTTT	CAGSGVNQPQHF
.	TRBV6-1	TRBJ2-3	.	TGTGCGGGCAGTGGGGGGCGTGGGAAAGATACGCAGTATTTC	CAGSGGRGKDTQYF
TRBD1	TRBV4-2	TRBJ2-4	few	TGTGCCAGCAGCCAAGCCGTGGACAGGGTGGACATTCAGTACTTC	CASSQAVDRVDIQYF
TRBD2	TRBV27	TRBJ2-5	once	TGTGCCAGCAAGGAGTGGGGGGGAAGGGAGGGCGAGACCCAGTACTTC	CASKEWGGREGETQYF
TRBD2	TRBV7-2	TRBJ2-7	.	TGTGCCAGCAGCAGCGGGGACCCGTGGGATGACGAGCAGTACTTC	CASSSGDPWDDEQYF
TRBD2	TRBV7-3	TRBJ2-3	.	TGTGCCAGCAGCTTTCTTTCGACGGGGGGGCGATCAGATACGCAGTATTTT	CASSFLSTGGRSDTQYF
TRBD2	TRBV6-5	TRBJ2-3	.	TGTGCCAGCAGTTCGACTAGCGGGAGGGCAGATACGCAGTATTTT	CASSSTSGRADTQYF
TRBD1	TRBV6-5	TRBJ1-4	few	TGTGCCAGCAGTTCTCGTGACAGGGGGCTTGAAAAACTGTTTTTT	CASSSRDRGLEKLFF
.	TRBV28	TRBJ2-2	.	TGTGCCAGCACCCCCCAGGCGGGCGCCCGGGAGCTGTTTTTT	CASTPQAGARELFF
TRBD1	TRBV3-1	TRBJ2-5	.	TGTGCCAGCAGCCAAGCGGACAGGAAAGAGACCCAGTACTTC	CASSQADRKETQYF
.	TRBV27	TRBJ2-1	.	TGTGCCAGCAGTTCCAGACGACAGGATCTTCCCTACAATGAGCAGTTCTTC	CASSSRRQDLPYNEQFF
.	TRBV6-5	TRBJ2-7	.	TGTGCCAGCAGTTACTCGCGGCAGGGGTACGAGCAGTACTTC	CASSYSRQGYEQYF
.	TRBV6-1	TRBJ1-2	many	TGTGCCAGCAGTACACTGAACTATGGCTACACCTTC	CASSTLNYGYTF
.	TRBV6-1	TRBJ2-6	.	TGTGCCAGCACCGGGCGGGCGACAGGGGCCAACGTCCTGACTTTC	CASTGRATGANVLTF
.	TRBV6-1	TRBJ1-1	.	TGTGCCAGCGAGGGGGTCGGCACTGAAGCTTTCTTT	CASEGVGTEAFF
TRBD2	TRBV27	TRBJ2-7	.	TGTGCCAGCAGTTCACCGGGACTAGCTAATTACGAGCAGTACTTC	CASSSPGLANYEQYF
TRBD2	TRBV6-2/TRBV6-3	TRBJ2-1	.	TGTGCCAGCAGATACACTAGCGGGAGGGAGAGCTCCTACAATGAGCAGTTCTTC	CASRYTSGRESSYNEQFF
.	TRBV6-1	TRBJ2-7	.	TGTGCCAGCAGTGGTCAGGGGCAGGTCGAGCAGTACTTC	CASSGQGQVEQYF
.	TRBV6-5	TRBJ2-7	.	TGTGCCAGCAGTTACTCGACATATTCCTCCTACGAGCAGTACTTC	CASSYSTYSSYEQYF
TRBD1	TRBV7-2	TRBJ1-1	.	TGTGCCAGCAGCTTAATGACAGGGGGCGTCTGGGACACTGAAGCTTTCTTT	CASSLMTGGVWDTEAFF
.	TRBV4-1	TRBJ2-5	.	TGCGCCAGCAGCGGGGCGGGGGACAAAGAGACCCAGTACTTC	CASSGAGDKETQYF
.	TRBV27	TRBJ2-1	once	TGTGCCAGCAGTTTATGGGCAGGAGGCGTCAATGAGCAGTTCTTC	CASSLWAGGVNEQFF
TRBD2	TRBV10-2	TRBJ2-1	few	TGCGCCAGCGGACTAGGTTCCTACAATGAGCAGTTCTTC	CASGLGSYNEQFF
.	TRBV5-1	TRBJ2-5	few	TGCGCCAGCAGAGGGTCAACCAGTGAGGGGACCCAGTACTTC	CASRGSTSEGTQYF
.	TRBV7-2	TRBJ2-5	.	TGTGCGGAAACAGGGCGCGGTGGCAAAGAGACCCAGTACTTC	CAETGRGGKETQYF
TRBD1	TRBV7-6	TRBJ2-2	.	TGTGCCAGCAGCTTAGAGACAGGGTCGGGCGCTAACACCGGGGAGCTGTTTTTT	CASSLETGSGANTGELFF
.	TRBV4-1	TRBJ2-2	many	TGCGCCAGCAGCCACCCCCCCCGGGGGCTAGCCGGGGAGCTGTTTTTT	CASSHPPRGLAGELFF
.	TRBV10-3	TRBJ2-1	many	TGTGCCGCCGGGGGAGGCTACAATGAGCAGTTCTTC	CAAGGGYNEQFF
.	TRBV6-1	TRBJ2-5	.	TGTGCCAGCAGTGACAGGGGTGAGACCCAGTACTTC	CASSDRGETQYF
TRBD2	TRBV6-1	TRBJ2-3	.	TGTGCCAGCAGTACACTAGCGGGAGGGCCGGATACGCAGTATTTT	CASSTLAGGPDTQYF
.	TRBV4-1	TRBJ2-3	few	TGCGCCAGCAGCCAAGGTGGCCAAAGAAACACAGATACGCAGTATTTT	CASSQGGQRNTDTQYF
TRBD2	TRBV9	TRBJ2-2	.	TGTGCCAGCAGCGTCCCTAGCGGAGTGTGGACCGGGGAGCTGTTTTTT	CASSVPSGVWTGELFF
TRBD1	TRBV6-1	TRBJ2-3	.	TGTGCCAGCAGCGACAGGGATGCAGATACGCAGTATTTT	CASSDRDADTQYF
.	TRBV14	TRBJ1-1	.	TGTGCCAGCAGCCAAGAACGGATAATAGGTGGGAGGACTGAAGCTTTCTTT	CASSQERIIGGRTEAFF
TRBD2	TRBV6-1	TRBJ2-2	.	TGTGCCAGCAGGGGCGGGGGGGCCGCGAGCACCGGGGAGCTGTTTTTT	CASRGGGAASTGELFF
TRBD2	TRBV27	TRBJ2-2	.	TGTGCCAGCAGACGACTAGCAGCTGAGGGGGAGCTGTTTTTT	CASRRLAAEGELFF
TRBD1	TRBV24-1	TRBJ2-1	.	TGTGCCACCAGTGATTGGGGACAGTTCAGTCATGAGCAGTTCTTC	CATSDWGQFSHEQFF
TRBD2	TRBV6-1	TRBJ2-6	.	TGTGCCAGCAGGCAACTAGCGGGAGGCGGAGGGGCCAACGTCCTGACTTTC	CASRQLAGGGGANVLTF
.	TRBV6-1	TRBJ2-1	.	TGTGCCAGCATTGGAGGGAACTTAGGCAATGAGCAGTTCTTC	CASIGGNLGNEQFF
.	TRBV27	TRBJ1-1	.	TGTGCCAGCAGTTTATCACGGGGCACTGAAGCTTTCTTT	CASSLSRGTEAFF
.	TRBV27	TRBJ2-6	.	TGTGCCAGCAGTTCAAGGGGCTCTGGGGCCTACGTGCAGACCTTC	CASSSRGSGAYVQTF
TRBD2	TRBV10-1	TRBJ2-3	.	TGCGCCAGCAGTGTAGGTGCGGGGGAAAGCACAGATACGCAGTATTTT	CASSVGAGESTDTQYF